These 15 T cell receptor beta chains share one sample of origin, sequenced in a study of blood T cells in healthy people across ages (dated by TCRdb to about 2015). Library preparation used 5' RACE. The reads were generated on an Illumina HiSeq 2500. A second roughly 6 to 12 cycle PCR used a sample-barcoded 5' primer and a J-beta primer mix. TCRdb trimmed the raw reads at Q25, called clones with MiXCR and kept productive beta chains. One record per CDR3 amino acid sequence lists the most common genes and DNA. The sample table records approximately 1.5 million distinct CDR3 sequences; roughly 43% of these occur just once. The ten most abundant clones make up around 4% of the sample. Material: blood. The receptors were gathered from a woman aged 18-29 years in good health.

In this sample, this clonotype turned up a few times. CDR3 in amino acids: CSARDPTSVVDNEQFF. As DNA, the CDR3 is TGCAGTGCTAGAGATCCTACTAGCGTAGTCGACAATGAGCAGTTCTTC. The rearrangement uses TRBV20-1 and TRBJ2-1; TRBD2 matches 7 bases. V gave up 0 bases and J gave up 5 bases; unmatched junction bases: 10. There are 16 residues in the CDR3. Per the germline V gene, CDR1 is DFQATT and CDR2 is SNEGSKA (reference sequence).

This chain joins TRBV7-2 and TRBJ2-1; D is perhaps TRBD1 (5 bases). The CDR3 loop spans 15 amino acids. CDR1 is SGHTA, CDR2 FQGNSA, per germline. The V and J ends lost 6 bases and 2 bases respectively, with 14 bases between them. In DNA, the CDR3 is TGTGCCAGCAGTACCCACAGGCCTCCCTACAATGAGCAGTTCTTC. This sequence encodes CASSTHRPPYNEQFF.

This clonotype showed up just a few times. The chain combines TRBV30 with TRBJ1-2; no clear D gene. This CDR3 is built from 13 residues. Germline lookup yields CDR1 GTSNPN and CDR2 SVGIG (reference sequence). The V end lost 0 bases, the J end lost 5 bases, and 10 bases lay between the germline ends. The CDR3 spells CAWSVSLGYGYTF. The CDR3 DNA reads TGTGCCTGGAGTGTATCCCTAGGGTATGGCTACACCTTC.

This clonotype was observed many times. V is TRBV15 and J is TRBJ2-5; 10 bases match TRBD2. This CDR3 spans 16 amino acids. V was pared by 1 base and J by 4 bases, with 6 bases of the junction left unmatched. Germline V gene data show CDR1 as LNHNV and CDR2 as YYDKDF (reference sequence). The CDR3 protein is CATSRVLAGESETQYF. The DNA of the CDR3 is TGTGCCACCAGCAGAGTGCTAGCGGGGGAATCAGAGACCCAGTACTTC.

The V and J genes are TRBV7-8 and TRBJ2-2; D is unclear. V dropped 5 bases and J dropped 8 bases, with 18 bases sitting between them. There are 15 residues in the CDR3. Looked up from germline, CDR1 is SGHVS and CDR2 is FQNEAQ. The chain's CDR3 is CASSPTHPGWGELFF. In DNA form, the CDR3 reads TGTGCCAGCAGCCCTACACACCCCGGGTGGGGGGAGCTGTTTTTT.

This clonotype came up a few times. CDR3 protein: CSARNKGRGEKLFF. The CDR3 DNA reads TGCAGTGCTAGGAACAAGGGAAGGGGGGAAAAACTGTTTTTT. The chain recombines TRBV20-1 with TRBJ1-4, with a weak D call TRBD1 (6 bases). From germline, CDR1 is DFQATT and CDR2 SNEGSKA (reference sequence). The germline V and J ends were trimmed by 3 bases and 8 bases, with 16 bases remaining between them. This CDR3 region has 14 residues.

This clonotype was observed many times. An end of the junction does not agree with germline; a read error may underlie this. The rearrangement uses TRBV7-9 and TRBJ1-5, with D perhaps TRBD1 (5 bases). Per germline, CDR1 SEHNR and CDR2 FQNEAQ (reference sequence). CDR3 length equals 14 residues. DNA for the CDR3: TGTGCCAGCAGTTTAGGGGATAGCAATCAGCCCCAGCATTTT. Its translation is CASSLGDSNQPQHF.

Regarding this clonotype: At one boundary the junction diverges from the germline segment, which might be a read error. In nucleotides, the CDR3 is TGTGCCAGCTCAGGTGACAGGGCTCTTTACAATGAGCGGTTCTTC. Translated, it gives CASSGDRALYNERFF. V gene TRBV18 combines with J gene TRBJ2-1, with TRBD1 matching 7 bases. The CDR3 totals 15 residues. Per the germline V gene, CDR1 is KGHSH and CDR2 is LQKENI.

The table lists this clonotype with a few counts. The chain combines TRBV7-9 with TRBJ2-1; 9 nucleotides match TRBD2. J lost 2 bases, V lost 3 bases, and 8 bases had no gene match. Germline CDR1 reads SEHNR; CDR2 reads FQNEAQ (reference sequence). This CDR3 is 17 amino acids long. The CDR3 is CASSFSGLATTYNEQFF. The CDR3 DNA is TGTGCCAGCAGCTTCTCGGGACTAGCCACGACCTACAATGAGCAGTTCTTC.

This clonotype was seen only a few times. V is TRBV13 and J is TRBJ2-7; a weak D match, TRBD2 (5 bases). Germline V lookup: CDR1 PRHDT, CDR2 FYEKMQ (reference sequence). The CDR3 covers 14 residues. Trimming stripped 4 bases from V and 3 bases from J, with 13 bases between. The CDR3 sequence: CASSSVWTDYEQYF. The CDR3 DNA sequence: TGTGCCAGCAGCTCCGTGTGGACTGACTACGAGCAGTACTTC.

CDR3 residues: CASSSRLASNEQFF. The CDR3 nucleotides read TGTGCCAGCAGCTCAAGACTAGCGAGCAATGAGCAGTTCTTC. The genes are TRBV9 and TRBJ2-1; 8 bases align to TRBD2. CDR1 is SGDLS and CDR2 is YYNGEE in the germline V gene. The CDR3 has 14 amino acids. V trimming: 4 bases; J trimming: 6 bases; junction bases outside the gene matches: 6.

This clonotype occurred once. The CDR3 bases are TGCAGTGCTAGAGATGCTAGCGGGGGGGCAAATACGCAGTATTTT. It specifies CSARDASGGANTQYF. J is TRBJ2-3 and V is TRBV20-1; 12 nucleotides match TRBD2. This CDR3 has 15 amino acids. Germline trimming cut 0 bases from V and 7 bases from J; bases unmatched to any gene: 5. Germline loops: CDR1 DFQATT, CDR2 SNEGSKA (reference sequence).

V gene TRBV11-2 combines with J gene TRBJ2-7, with 7 nucleotides matching TRBD2. From germline, CDR1 is SGHAT and CDR2 FQNNGV. V trimming: 11 bases; J trimming: 3 bases; junction bases outside the gene matches: 10. This CDR3 has 13 amino acids. CDR3 residues: CASKTGLVYEQYF. The CDR3 DNA reads as TGTGCCTCCAAAACCGGACTAGTCTACGAGCAGTACTTC. The variable domain in full, with the rest retrieved from reference TRBV11-2 and TRBJ2-7, is EAGVAQSPRYKIIEKRQSVAFWCNPISGHATLYWYQQILGQGPKLLIQFQNNGVVDDSQLPKDRFSAERLKGVDSTLKIQPAKLEDSAVYLCASKTGLVYEQYFGPGTRLTVT.

A few counts support this clonotype. The chain carries TRBV7-9 and TRBJ1-6; D gene uncertain. This CDR3 spans 15 amino acids. CDR1 and CDR2 (germline): SEHNR, FQNEAQ (reference sequence). Trimming took off 6 bases at V and 7 bases at J, with 16 bases between the two ends. In DNA, the CDR3 is TGTGCCAGCAGGCGTTTGAAGGAATTGAATTCACCCCTCCACTTT. This gives the protein CASRRLKELNSPLHF. The whole variable domain, remainder taken from reference TRBV7-9 and TRBJ1-6, is DTGVSQNPRHKITKRGQNVTFRCDPISEHNRLYWYRQTLGQGPEFLTYFQNEAQLEKSRLLSDRFSAERPKGSFSTLEIQRTEQGDSAMYLCASRRLKELNSPLHFGNGTRLTVT.

V gene TRBV29-1 combines with J gene TRBJ2-3; 9 positions agree with TRBD2. The CDR3 has 16 amino acids. Germline loops: CDR1 SQVTM, CDR2 ANQGSEA. Trimming took 0 bases from V and 5 from J; bases not matched to a gene: 9. The DNA of the CDR3 is TGCAGCGTTGAAGAGGCGGGAGGGCTCGGCATAGATACGCAGTATTTT. It encodes CSVEEAGGLGIDTQYF.